This entry is about one T cell receptor beta chain. Its antigen is unknown. This specimen comes from a study of identical twins. TCRdb reprocessed the 5' RACE reads with MiXCR, giving one entry per CDR3 protein. The data show fewer than 500,000 distinct CDR3 sequences, with roughly 24% seen just once and about 2.9% held by the top ten. This CDR3 has 17 amino acids. J was trimmed by 7 bases and V by 2 bases; bases with no gene match: 10. General study results and limits: Analyses of zero insertions could, in part, be confounded by invariant MAIT and iNKT cells. Weaker excess twin sharing was seen among beta out-of-frame sequences. The study found that models underestimated out-of-frame TCR alpha sharing in monozygotic twins.

The sample was also reused in another study, on T cells expressing NK-cell markers. That paper notes: The authors sequenced eight donors, of whom seven were HCMV-seropositive and one was seronegative.

The source is a young woman in good health. V usage is TRBV12-3 or TRBV12-4 and J usage is TRBJ2-1, with 11 bases fitting TRBD2. Sequencing was carried out using CD4+ T cells sorted from blood. CDR3 amino acids: CASSLWLAGGGVNEQFF. The CDR3 DNA follows: TGTGCCAGCAGTTTATGGCTAGCGGGAGGTGGTGTAAATGAGCAGTTCTTC.